The following is a TCR beta chain sequence with its context. The antigen is not known. Germline values: CDR1 KGHSH, CDR2 LQKENI. The length of the CDR3 is 13 residues. V lost 3 bases and J lost 3, with 9 bases in between. The PCR had 60 Vbeta and 13 Jbeta primers. Profiled with immunoSEQ multiplex PCR; TCRdb holds only in-frame clones, not every one. This table has about 130,000 clones, around 72% appearing once. This sample stems from a study of cytomegalovirus exposure and HLA in healthy donors. Study-wide points: Segments of the TCR beta V type were, in most cases, productive about 87% or about 30% of the time in an earlier analysis. Analyzed later, most CMV-associated TCR beta chains appeared HLA-restricted. Some segments of the V type, notably TRBV6-2 and TRBV6-3, were excluded as indistinguishable.

The sequence was obtained from a man aged 25-45 years in good health and CMV-seronegative. The sample comprised PBMCs. The genes are TRBV18 and TRBJ2-7, with a possible D match to TRBD1 (5 bases). Here the CDR3 reads CASSPPDSYEQYF. The CDR3 region has the DNA TGTGCCAGCTCACCGCCCGACAGCTACGAGCAGTACTTC.